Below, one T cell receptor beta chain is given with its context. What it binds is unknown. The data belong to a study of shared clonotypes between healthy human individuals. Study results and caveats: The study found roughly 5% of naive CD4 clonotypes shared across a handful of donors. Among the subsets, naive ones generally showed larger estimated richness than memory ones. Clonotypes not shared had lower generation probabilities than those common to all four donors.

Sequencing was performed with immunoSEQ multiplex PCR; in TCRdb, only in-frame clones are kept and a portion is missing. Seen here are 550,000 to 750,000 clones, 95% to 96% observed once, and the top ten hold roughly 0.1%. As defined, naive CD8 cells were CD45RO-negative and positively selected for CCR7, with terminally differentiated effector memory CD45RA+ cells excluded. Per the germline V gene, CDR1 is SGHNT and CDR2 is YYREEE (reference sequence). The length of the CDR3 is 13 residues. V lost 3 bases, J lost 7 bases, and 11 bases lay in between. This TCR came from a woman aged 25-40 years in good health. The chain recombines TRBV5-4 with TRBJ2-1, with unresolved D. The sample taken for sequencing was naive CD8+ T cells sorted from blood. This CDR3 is CASSSRSRNEQFF. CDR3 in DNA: TGTGCCAGCAGCTCCCGCTCTAGAAATGAGCAGTTCTTC.